The 8 T cell receptor beta chains presented below share a single source sample, sequenced in a study of T cells expressing NK-cell markers. TCRdb processed the 5' RACE reads again and assigns one entry to each CDR3 protein, with no DNA. This sample carries a few hundred thousand distinct CDR3 sequences, with around 1.4% going to the ten biggest clones. The sequencing input was blood T cells: a sorted CD56 or NKG2C T cell subset, CD4+ or CD8+ T cells, or bulk PBMC T cells (not recorded which). Every receptor here comes from a woman between 50 and 59 years old in good health.

The chain is built from TRBV24-1 and TRBJ2-5; absent DNA, TCRdb's TRBD1 call cannot be checked. This CDR3 region has 14 residues. Germline lookup yields CDR1 KGHDR and CDR2 SFDVKD. CDR3 amino acids: CATSETGGPETQYF.

V usage is TRBV24-1 and J usage is TRBJ2-1; there is no DNA to check the TCRdb D call of TRBD1. CDR3 length: 13 amino acids. CDR1 is KGHDR, CDR2 SFDVKD, per germline. Here the CDR3 reads CATSETGTGEQFF.

The rearrangement links TRBV14 to TRBJ1-1. The CDR3 contains 17 residues. Germline V CDR1 and CDR2: SGHDN, FVKESK. CDR3 protein: CASSLLDFSGTNTEAFF. The whole variable domain, remainder taken from reference TRBV14 and TRBJ1-1, is EAGVTQFPSHSVIEKGQTVTLRCDPISGHDNLYWYRRVMGKEIKFLLHFVKESKQDESGMPNNRFLAERTGGTYSTLKVQPAELEDSGVYFCASSLLDFSGTNTEAFFGQGTRLTVV.

This rearrangement joins TRBV12-3 or TRBV12-4 to TRBJ1-2; TCRdb selects TRBD1, and the lack of DNA leaves this call unchecked. The CDR3 spans 16 residues. The CDR3: CASSPRTGRIGYGYTF.

The chain links TRBV6-6 to TRBJ1-6. Germline CDR1 and CDR2: MNHNY and SVGAGI (reference sequence). The CDR3 is made up of 17 amino acids. The CDR3 here is CASSYSSNPSYNSPLHF.

The chain is built from TRBV20-1 and TRBJ2-3; TCRdb gives TRBD1 as the D gene, but with no DNA this cannot be confirmed. The CDR3 spans 14 residues. Germline loops: CDR1 DFQATT, CDR2 SNEGSKA (reference sequence). The CDR3 here is CSAREGGPTDTQYF.

The rearrangement uses TRBV20-1 and TRBJ2-1; with no DNA, the TCRdb D assignment of TRBD2 cannot be verified. Germline loops: CDR1 DFQATT, CDR2 SNEGSKA (reference sequence). This CDR3 spans 14 amino acids. The CDR3 loop is CSVDIAGLYNEQFF.

The chain's CDR3 is CSARDLSEYGYTF. This chain joins TRBV20-1 and TRBJ1-2. Germline V CDR1 and CDR2: DFQATT, SNEGSKA (reference sequence). This CDR3 has 13 residues.